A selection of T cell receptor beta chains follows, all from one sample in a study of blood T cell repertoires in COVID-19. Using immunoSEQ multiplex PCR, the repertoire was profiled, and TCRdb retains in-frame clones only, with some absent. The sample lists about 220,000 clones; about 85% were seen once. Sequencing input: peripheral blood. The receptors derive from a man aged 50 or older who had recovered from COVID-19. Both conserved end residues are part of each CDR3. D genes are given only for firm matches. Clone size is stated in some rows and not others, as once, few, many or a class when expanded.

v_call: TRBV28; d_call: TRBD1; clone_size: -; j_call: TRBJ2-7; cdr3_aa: CASRFRGSAYEQYF; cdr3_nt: TGTGCCAGCAGGTTCAGGGGGTCGGCCTACGAGCAGTACTTC
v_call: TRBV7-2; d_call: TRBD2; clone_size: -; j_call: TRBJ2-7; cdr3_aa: CASSWGLAGGSYEQYF; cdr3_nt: TGTGCCAGCAGCTGGGGTCTAGCGGGGGGCTCCTACGAGCAGTACTTC
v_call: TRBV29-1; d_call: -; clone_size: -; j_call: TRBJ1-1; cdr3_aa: CSVTTGWDTEAFF; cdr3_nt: TGCAGCGTGACTACAGGGTGGGATACTGAAGCTTTCTTT
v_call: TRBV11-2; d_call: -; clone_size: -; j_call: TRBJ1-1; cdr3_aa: CASSLAPVNTEAFF; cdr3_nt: TGTGCCAGCAGCTTAGCCCCAGTGAACACTGAAGCTTTCTTT
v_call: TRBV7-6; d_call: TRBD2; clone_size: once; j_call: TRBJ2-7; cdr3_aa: CASSQLAGGPYEQYF; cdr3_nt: TGTGCCAGCAGCCAATTAGCGGGAGGGCCTTACGAGCAGTACTTC
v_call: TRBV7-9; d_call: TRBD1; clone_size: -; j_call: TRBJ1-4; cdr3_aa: CASRTGQAGEKLFF; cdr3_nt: TGTGCCAGCAGGACGGGACAGGCTGGTGAAAAACTGTTTTTT
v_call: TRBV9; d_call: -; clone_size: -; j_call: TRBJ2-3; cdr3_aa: CASSPSTDTQYF; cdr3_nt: TGTGCCAGCAGCCCGAGCACAGATACGCAGTATTTT
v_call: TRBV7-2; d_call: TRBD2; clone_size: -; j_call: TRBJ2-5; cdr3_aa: CASSSRQYTMGLASETQYF; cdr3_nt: TGTGCCAGCAGCTCCCGCCAATACACCATGGGACTAGCCTCAGAGACCCAGTACTTC
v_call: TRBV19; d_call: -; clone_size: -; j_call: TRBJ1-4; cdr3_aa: CASSTRQSNNEKLFF; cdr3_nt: TGTGCCAGTAGTACTAGACAGAGCAATAATGAAAAACTGTTTTTT
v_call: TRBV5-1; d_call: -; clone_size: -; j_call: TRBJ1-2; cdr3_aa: CASSNTGIYGYTF; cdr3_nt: TGCGCCAGCAGCAACACAGGGATCTATGGCTACACCTTC